This TCR beta chain was identified during a study of blood T cell repertoires in COVID-19. Study information: Samples came from the United States, Italy and Spain, spanning acute and convalescent COVID-19. The cDNA or gDNA used as material had been derived from T cells, B-cell-depleted T cells, or PBMCs.

V gave up 10 bases and J gave up 5 bases, with 17 bases separating them. Germline V gene data show CDR1 as LNHDA and CDR2 as SQIVND (reference sequence). The CDR3 sequence is 13 residues long. Authors' processing steps: Amplification with reference gene primers provided the estimates of nucleated cell counts. Assay used: immunoSEQ multiplex PCR; TCRdb lists only in-frame clones, some missing. Clone size and V and J calls were adopted from that table, with D and trimming inferred from the DNA. The top ten hold approximately 4% of the sample, which has a few hundred thousand clones, around 89% seen once.

The sample consisted of peripheral blood. The sequence was obtained from a man in his 60s who had recovered from COVID-19. J is TRBJ2-5 and V is TRBV19, with D possibly TRBD1 on 5 matching bases. CDR3 DNA sequence: TGTGCCACCTCAGGGCAGGCGGTCGAGACCCAGTACTTC. Translated: CATSGQAVETQYF.